This is a list of T cell receptor beta chains from one sample in a study of PD-1 blockade in classical Hodgkin lymphoma. Only in-frame clones appear in the TCRdb table, and some are missing; sequencing was by immunoSEQ multiplex PCR. The data contain 90,000 to 140,000 clones, around nine tenths of them singletons. The sequenced sample was peripheral blood mononuclear cells (PBMCs), obtained before the fourth cycle of nivolumab. The source of these receptors is a human donor with classical Hodgkin lymphoma. The CDR3 runs from the conserved cysteine through the conserved F or W. D genes are given only for firm matches. A clone size is listed for some rows: how often the clone was seen (once, few, many), or a class if it is expanded.

v_call	clone_size	d_call	j_call	cdr3_aa	cdr3_nt
TRBV19	NA	TRBD2	TRBJ2-5	CASSSLAGGETQYF	TGTGCCAGTAGTAGCCTAGCGGGAGGAGAGACCCAGTACTTC
TRBV28	NA	NA	TRBJ2-2	CASIIGPNTGELFF	TGTGCCAGCATCATTGGCCCGAACACCGGGGAGCTGTTTTTT
TRBV11-2	once	NA	TRBJ2-2	CASTELPRNTGELFF	TGTGCCAGTACGGAACTTCCCCGGAACACCGGGGAGCTGTTTTTT
TRBV7-9	NA	NA	TRBJ2-1	CASSLMGSSYNEQFF	TGTGCCAGCAGCTTAATGGGGAGCTCCTACAATGAGCAGTTCTTC
TRBV19	NA	NA	TRBJ2-1	CASSTLASSYNEQFF	TGTGCCAGTAGTACCCTTGCGTCCTCCTACAATGAGCAGTTCTTC
TRBV29-1	NA	TRBD2	TRBJ2-3	CSVVVTGLAESTDTQYF	TGCAGCGTTGTAGTGACGGGACTAGCGGAGTCCACAGATACGCAGTATTTT
TRBV7-8	few	NA	TRBJ2-5	CASSYGGPETQYF	TGTGCCAGCAGCTACGGAGGGCCGGAGACCCAGTACTTC
TRBV7-2	NA	TRBD1	TRBJ2-1	CASRLGTGAYNEQFF	TGTGCCAGCAGGCTCGGGACAGGGGCGTACAATGAGCAGTTCTTC
TRBV5-1	once	NA	TRBJ1-1	CASSLEATMNTEAFF	TGCGCCAGCAGCTTGGAGGCTACTATGAACACTGAAGCTTTCTTT
TRBV10-1	NA	NA	TRBJ2-3	CASSEIRGSSTDTQYF	TGCGCCAGCAGTGAAATACGAGGGAGTTCCACAGATACGCAGTATTTT
TRBV25-1	NA	NA	TRBJ2-7	CASSEGNYEQYF	TGTGCCAGCAGTGAAGGGAATTACGAGCAGTACTTC
TRBV28	NA	NA	TRBJ1-1	CRTARQRSGTEAFF	TGTCGAACGGCGAGACAGCGATCGGGGACTGAAGCTTTCTTT
TRBV7-9	few	NA	TRBJ1-5	CASSLAGSPNQPQHF	TGTGCCAGCAGCTTAGCGGGCAGCCCCAATCAGCCCCAGCATTTT
TRBV5-5	NA	NA	TRBJ1-1	CASSLVSDTEAFF	TGTGCCAGCAGCTTGGTGTCAGATACTGAAGCTTTCTTT
TRBV29-1	NA	NA	TRBJ2-1	CSVSERNHNEQFF	TGCAGCGTTTCGGAGAGGAACCACAATGAGCAGTTCTTC
TRBV28	NA	TRBD2	TRBJ2-7	CASSYPLAGGSYEQYF	TGTGCCAGCAGCTATCCTCTGGCGGGAGGGTCCTACGAGCAGTACTTC
TRBV7-9	NA	TRBD1	TRBJ2-2	CASSATGAAGELFF	TGTGCCAGCAGCGCAACAGGGGCGGCCGGGGAGCTGTTTTTT
TRBV27	NA	NA	TRBJ1-4	CASSFREEEKLFF	TGTGCCAGCAGTTTCCGGGAAGAAGAAAAACTGTTTTTT
TRBV27	NA	TRBD2	TRBJ2-7	CASKPIAGGNGEQYF	TGTGCCAGCAAACCCATAGCGGGAGGGAATGGCGAGCAGTACTTC
TRBV27	NA	NA	TRBJ2-7	CASSLEGGRLNYEQYF	TGTGCCAGCAGTTTAGAAGGGGGGAGGTTGAACTACGAGCAGTACTTC
TRBV28	NA	NA	TRBJ1-6	CASSLSPGVSSPLHF	TGTGCCAGCAGTTTATCCCCAGGCGTCTCGTCACCCCTCCACTTT
TRBV6-5	NA	NA	TRBJ1-2	CASSYSSGGSAYGYTF	TGTGCCAGCAGTTACTCGAGTGGGGGATCCGCCTATGGCTACACCTTC
TRBV27	NA	TRBD1	TRBJ1-6	CASSLSGTGGFSYNSPLHF	TGTGCCAGCAGTTTATCAGGGACAGGGGGCTTCTCCTATAATTCACCCCTCCACTTT
TRBV19	NA	NA	TRBJ2-7	CASSESEGPLSYEQYF	TGTGCCAGTAGCGAATCGGAGGGGCCTCTATCCTACGAGCAGTACTTC
TRBV30	NA	TRBD2	TRBJ2-1	CAWSELAGVPNEQFF	TGTGCCTGGAGTGAACTAGCGGGAGTCCCCAATGAGCAGTTCTTC
TRBV13	NA	NA	TRBJ1-2	CASSLSGGTYGYTF	TGTGCCAGCAGCTTATCCGGAGGGACCTATGGCTACACCTTC
TRBV11-2	NA	NA	TRBJ2-1	CASIPITGKNNEQFF	TGTGCCAGCATCCCGATAACGGGAAAAAACAATGAGCAGTTCTTC
TRBV16	NA	NA	TRBJ1-3	CASSQRGGHFGNTIYF	TGTGCCAGCAGCCAGAGAGGAGGTCACTTTGGAAACACCATATATTTT
TRBV7-8	NA	TRBD2	TRBJ2-7	CASSRLAGPYEQYF	TGTGCCAGCAGTCGACTAGCGGGGCCCTACGAGCAGTACTTC
TRBV28	NA	TRBD2	TRBJ2-1	CASSLTSGRANEQFF	TGTGCCAGCAGTCTAACTAGCGGGAGGGCCAATGAGCAGTTCTTC
TRBV5-4	NA	TRBD2	TRBJ2-1	CASSLPPSGYNEQFF	TGTGCCAGCAGCTTGCCCCCTAGCGGCTACAATGAGCAGTTCTTC
TRBV27	NA	TRBD1	TRBJ1-2	CASSTGQGRGYTF	TGTGCCAGCAGTACCGGACAGGGTCGTGGCTACACCTTC
TRBV11-2	NA	NA	TRBJ1-3	CASSLGPGNTIYF	TGTGCCAGCAGCTTAGGACCTGGAAACACCATATATTTT
TRBV27	NA	TRBD2	TRBJ2-1	CASSPRMERGTYNEQFF	TGTGCCAGCAGTCCCCGGATGGAGCGGGGTACCTACAATGAGCAGTTCTTC
TRBV14	NA	NA	TRBJ1-2	CASSPGPYYGYTF	TGTGCCAGCAGTCCCGGACCGTACTATGGCTACACCTTC
TRBV28	NA	TRBD2	TRBJ2-1	CASRGLAGNEQFF	TGTGCCAGCCGCGGACTAGCGGGAAATGAGCAGTTCTTC
TRBV28	NA	NA	TRBJ1-4	CASSGGAVSEKLFF	TGTGCCAGCAGTGGTGGGGCTGTGAGTGAAAAACTGTTTTTT
TRBV7-9	NA	NA	TRBJ1-4	CASSFLASGGYEKLFF	TGTGCCAGCAGCTTCCTAGCTTCGGGGGGTTATGAAAAACTGTTTTTT
TRBV27	NA	TRBD2	TRBJ2-1	CASSLRLAVGNEQFF	TGTGCCAGCAGTTTGCGACTAGCGGTGGGCAATGAGCAGTTCTTC
TRBV30	NA	NA	TRBJ2-3	CAWSEGMGDTQYF	TGTGCCTGGAGTGAAGGGATGGGAGATACGCAGTATTTT
TRBV5-6	once	NA	TRBJ2-3	CASSFSHRARDTQYF	TGTGCCAGCAGCTTCAGTCACAGGGCCCGGGATACGCAGTATTTT
TRBV5-1	once	NA	TRBJ2-2	CASSRQVPGELFF	TGCGCCAGCAGCCGACAGGTCCCCGGGGAGCTGTTTTTT
TRBV5-1	NA	TRBD1	TRBJ1-2	CASSSWTGNYGYTF	TGCGCCAGCAGCTCCTGGACAGGGAACTATGGCTACACCTTC
TRBV2	NA	NA	TRBJ2-2	CASSGRLSSTGELFF	TGTGCCAGCAGTGGGCGTCTTAGTTCCACCGGGGAGCTGTTTTTT
TRBV18	NA	NA	TRBJ1-1	CASSQREGPTEAFF	TGTGCCAGCTCACAGCGGGAGGGTCCCACTGAAGCTTTCTTT
TRBV25-1	NA	NA	TRBJ1-1	CASSVGMNTEAFF	TGTGCCAGCAGCGTGGGAATGAACACTGAAGCTTTCTTT
TRBV27	NA	NA	TRBJ2-3	CASSLGTDTQYF	TGTGCCAGCAGTTTAGGGACAGATACGCAGTATTTT
TRBV7-8	NA	TRBD2	TRBJ2-1	CASSPRLAGNEQFF	TGTGCCAGCAGCCCGAGACTAGCGGGAAATGAGCAGTTCTTC
TRBV19	NA	NA	TRBJ2-5	CASSISWQGETQYF	TGTGCCAGTAGTATTTCATGGCAGGGAGAGACCCAGTACTTC
TRBV15	NA	TRBD1	TRBJ2-3	CATSRDTPDRADTQYF	TGTGCCACCAGCAGAGATACTCCGGACAGGGCAGATACGCAGTATTTT
TRBV18	NA	TRBD1	TRBJ2-7	CASSPPLGQQYEQYF	TGTGCCAGCTCACCACCCTTGGGACAGCAATACGAGCAGTACTTC
TRBV6-6	NA	NA	TRBJ2-7	CASRRSGWHEQYF	TGTGCCAGCAGACGATCAGGGTGGCACGAGCAGTACTTC
TRBV6-5	NA	TRBD1	TRBJ2-7	CASSYPGTGTGEQYF	TGTGCCAGCAGTTACCCGGGGACAGGGACGGGCGAGCAGTACTTC
TRBV5-6	NA	NA	TRBJ1-2	CASSNRAAAMRDTF	TGTGCCAGCAGCAACAGGGCCGCTGCTATGCGCGACACCTTC